This T cell receptor beta chain was documented in a study of T cell repertoires in cytomegalovirus infection. Study details: CMV infection plus the matching HLA type was flagged by public TCR beta signatures.

This clonotype was detected only a few times. Its antigen is unknown. In TCRdb, the reads were re-called with MiXCR into one record per CDR3 protein. The sample yields 300,000 or so distinct CDR3 sequences, 9.6% seen once. Germline CDR1 is WSHSY and CDR2 is SAAADI. The CDR3 length is 15 residues. The V end lost 4 bases, the J end lost 1 base, and 11 bases lay between the germline ends. Study-level results: The study identified carriers of CMV plus the relevant HLA from cumulative public TCR beta family frequency. HLA-C-restricted CMV-specific TCR beta clonotypes were dominant in the ex vivo response.

Sequenced: PBMCs. The rearrangement uses TRBV10-2 and TRBJ1-5; a weak D match, TRBD1 (6 bases). This receptor was identified in a human donor in good health (CMV status not recorded). Some clones in this sample may be carry-over from other donors' samples. CDR3 residues: CASSGRGRSNQPQHF. The CDR3, as DNA: TGCGCCAGCAGTGGCAGGGGAAGGAGCAATCAGCCCCAGCATTTT.